Here is one T cell receptor beta chain with its context. This sample is part of a study of shared clonotypes between healthy human individuals. Study in general: Each donor contributed plates that comprised three CD4 naive, three CD4 memory, two CD8 naive and one CD8 memory.

Germline V gives CDR1 GTSNPN, CDR2 SVGIG (reference sequence). CDR3 length: 16 residues. V shed 3 bases, J shed 7 bases, and the junction held 12 bases outside the gene matches. Clones were sequenced by immunoSEQ multiplex PCR, and TCRdb holds only the in-frame ones, with some missing. The profile shows about 1.1 million clones, around 82% of them singletons. Sequenced input: memory CD4+ T cells from PBMCs. The subset: CD45RA-negative fraction. The chain is built from TRBV30 and TRBJ2-5, with 12 bases fitting TRBD1. The source is a man younger than 35 in good health. Some clones in this sample may be carry-over from other donors' samples. CDR3 sequence (DNA): TGTGCCTGGAGGAAACCGGGACAGGGGGCTATCGTGACCCAGTACTTC. Protein: CAWRKPGQGAIVTQYF.